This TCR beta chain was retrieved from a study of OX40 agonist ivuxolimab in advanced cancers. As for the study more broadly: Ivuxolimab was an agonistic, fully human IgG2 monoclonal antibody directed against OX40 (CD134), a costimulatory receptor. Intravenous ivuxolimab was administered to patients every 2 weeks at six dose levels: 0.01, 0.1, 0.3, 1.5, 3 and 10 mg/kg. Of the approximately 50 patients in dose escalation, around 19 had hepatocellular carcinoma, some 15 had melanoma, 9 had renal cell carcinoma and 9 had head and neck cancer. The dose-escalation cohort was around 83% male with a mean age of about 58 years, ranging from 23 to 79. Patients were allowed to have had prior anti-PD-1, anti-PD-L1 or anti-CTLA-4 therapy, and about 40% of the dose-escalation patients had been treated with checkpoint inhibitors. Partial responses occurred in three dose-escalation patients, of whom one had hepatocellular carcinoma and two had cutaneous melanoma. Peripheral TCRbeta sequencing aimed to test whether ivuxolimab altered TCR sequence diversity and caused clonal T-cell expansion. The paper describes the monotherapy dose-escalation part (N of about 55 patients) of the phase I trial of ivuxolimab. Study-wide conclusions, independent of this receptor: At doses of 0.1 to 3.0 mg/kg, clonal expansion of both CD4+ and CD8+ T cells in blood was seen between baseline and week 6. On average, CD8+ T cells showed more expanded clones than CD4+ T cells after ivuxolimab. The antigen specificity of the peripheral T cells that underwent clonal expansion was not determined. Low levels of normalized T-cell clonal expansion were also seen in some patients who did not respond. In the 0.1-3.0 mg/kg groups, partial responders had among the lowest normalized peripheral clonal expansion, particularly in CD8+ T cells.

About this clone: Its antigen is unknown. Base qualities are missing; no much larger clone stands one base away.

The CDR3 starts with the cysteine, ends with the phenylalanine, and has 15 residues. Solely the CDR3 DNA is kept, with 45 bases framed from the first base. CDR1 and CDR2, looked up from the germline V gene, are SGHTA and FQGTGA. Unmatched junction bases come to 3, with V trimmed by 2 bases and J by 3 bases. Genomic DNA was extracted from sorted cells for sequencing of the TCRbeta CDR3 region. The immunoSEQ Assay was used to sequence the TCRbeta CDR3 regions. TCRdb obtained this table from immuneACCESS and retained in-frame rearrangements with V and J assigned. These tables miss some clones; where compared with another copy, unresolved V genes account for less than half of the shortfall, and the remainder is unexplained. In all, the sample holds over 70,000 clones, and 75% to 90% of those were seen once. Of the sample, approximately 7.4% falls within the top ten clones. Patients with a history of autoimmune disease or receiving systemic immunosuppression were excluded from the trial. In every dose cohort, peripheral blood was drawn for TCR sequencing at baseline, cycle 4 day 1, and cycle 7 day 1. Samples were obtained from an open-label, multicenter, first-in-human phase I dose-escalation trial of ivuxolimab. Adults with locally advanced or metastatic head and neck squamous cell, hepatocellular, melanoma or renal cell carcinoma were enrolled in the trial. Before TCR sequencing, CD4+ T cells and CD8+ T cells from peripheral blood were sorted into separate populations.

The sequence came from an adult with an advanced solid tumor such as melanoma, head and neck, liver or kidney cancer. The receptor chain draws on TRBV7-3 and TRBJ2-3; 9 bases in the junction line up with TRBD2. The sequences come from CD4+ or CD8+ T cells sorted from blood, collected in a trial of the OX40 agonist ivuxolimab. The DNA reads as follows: TGTGCCAGCAGCTTAGGGGCGGGAGGGACAGATACGCAGTATTTT. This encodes CASSLGAGGTDTQYF.